This T cell receptor beta chain was recorded in a study of blood T cells in healthy people across ages. Per the germline V gene, CDR1 is PRHDT and CDR2 is FYEKMQ (reference sequence). V was cut by 5 bases and J by 0 bases, with 14 bases left in between. The CDR3 is 15 residues long. PCR was performed a second time for about 6 to 11 cycles using a sample-barcoded 5' primer and a J-beta primer mix. TCRdb redid the calling of the 5' RACE reads with MiXCR, one entry per CDR3 protein. The data contain more than 900,000 distinct CDR3 sequences, about 27% of them singletons. In addition, the sample was reused for a study of T cells of mothers and their children.

This rearrangement joins TRBV13 to TRBJ2-7, with D perhaps assigned TRBD1 or TRBD2 (6 bases each). Sequenced sample: blood. The source is a woman aged 40 to 50 in good health. The CDR3 reads CASSPRGSGSYEQYF. In DNA form, the CDR3 reads TGTGCCAGCAGCCCCAGGGGTAGCGGCTCCTACGAGCAGTACTTC. The complete variable domain, with remaining parts taken from reference TRBV13 and TRBJ2-7, reads AAGVIQSPRHLIKEKRETATLKCYPIPRHDTVYWYQQGPGQDPQFLISFYEKMQSDKGSIPDRFSAQQFSDYHSELNMSSLELGDSALYFCASSPRGSGSYEQYFGPGTRLTVT.